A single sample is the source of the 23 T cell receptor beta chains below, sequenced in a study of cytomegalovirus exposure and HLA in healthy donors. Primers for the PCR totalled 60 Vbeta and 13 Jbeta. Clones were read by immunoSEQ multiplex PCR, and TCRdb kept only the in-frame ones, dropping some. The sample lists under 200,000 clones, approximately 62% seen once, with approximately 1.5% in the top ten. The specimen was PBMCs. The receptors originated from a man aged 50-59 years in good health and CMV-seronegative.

The CDR3 DNA sequence: TGTGCCAGCAGCTTAAATGGCCAGTCCTACGAGCAGTACTTC. Translating it yields CASSLNGQSYEQYF. The gene calls are TRBV7-9 and TRBJ2-7; D is unclear. V was clipped by 2 bases and J by 1 base, with 9 bases between them. The CDR3 totals 14 residues. Germline CDR1 SEHNR, CDR2 FQNEAQ (reference sequence).

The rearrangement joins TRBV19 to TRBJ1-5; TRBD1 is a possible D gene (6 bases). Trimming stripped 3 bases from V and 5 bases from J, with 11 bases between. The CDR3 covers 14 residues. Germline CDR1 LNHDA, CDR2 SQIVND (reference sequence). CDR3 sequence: CASSIGQRHQPQHF. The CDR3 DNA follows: TGTGCCAGTAGTATTGGACAGCGCCATCAGCCCCAGCATTTT. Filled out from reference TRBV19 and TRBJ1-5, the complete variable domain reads DGGITQSPKYLFRKEGQNVTLSCEQNLNHDAMYWYRQDPGQGLRLIYYSQIVNDFQKGDIAEGYSVSREKKESFPLTVTSAQKNPTAFYLCASSIGQRHQPQHFGDGTRLSIL.

The CDR3 DNA follows: TGTGCCATCAGTGGGACAGGGACAGGGAACTATGGCTACACCTTC. It is translated as CAISGTGTGNYGYTF. The gene calls are TRBV10-3 and TRBJ1-2, with TRBD1 identical over 9 bases. The CDR3 has 15 amino acids. Germline V gene data show CDR1 as ENHRY and CDR2 as SYGVKD. Unmatched junction bases numbered 5, after V lost 4 bases and J lost 2 bases.

In DNA form, the CDR3 reads TGTGCCAGCAGTTTTACTAGCGGGGGGGCCGAGGAGCAGTTCTTC. Encoded protein: CASSFTSGGAEEQFF. This chain joins TRBV28 and TRBJ2-1, with 13 bases identical to TRBD2. V lost 3 bases and J lost 10; bases outside the gene matches: 6. This CDR3 has 15 amino acids. CDR1 is MDHEN, CDR2 SYDVKM, per germline.

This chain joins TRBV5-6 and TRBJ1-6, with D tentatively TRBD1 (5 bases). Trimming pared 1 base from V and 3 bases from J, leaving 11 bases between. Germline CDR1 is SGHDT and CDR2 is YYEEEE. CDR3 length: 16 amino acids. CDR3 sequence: CASSLQGLVYNSPLHF. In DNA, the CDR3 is TGTGCCAGCAGCTTGCAGGGTCTTGTCTATAATTCACCCCTCCACTTT.

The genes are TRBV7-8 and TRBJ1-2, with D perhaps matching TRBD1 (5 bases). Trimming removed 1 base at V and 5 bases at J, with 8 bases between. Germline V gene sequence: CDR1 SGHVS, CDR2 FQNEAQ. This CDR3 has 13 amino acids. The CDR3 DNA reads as TGTGCCAGCAGCTTAGACAGGCTGTATGGCTACACCTTC. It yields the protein CASSLDRLYGYTF.

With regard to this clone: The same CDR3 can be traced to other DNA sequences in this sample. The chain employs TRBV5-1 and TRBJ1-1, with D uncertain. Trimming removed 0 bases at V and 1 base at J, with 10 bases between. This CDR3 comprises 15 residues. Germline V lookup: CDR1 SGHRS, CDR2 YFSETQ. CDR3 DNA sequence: TGCGCCAGCAGCTTGGAGTGGGCCGGGAACACTGAAGCTTTCTTT. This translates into CASSLEWAGNTEAFF. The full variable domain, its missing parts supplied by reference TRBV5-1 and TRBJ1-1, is KAGVTQTPRYLIKTRGQQVTLSCSPISGHRSVSWYQQTPGQGLQFLFEYFSETQRNKGNFPGRFSGRQFSNSRSEMNVSTLELGDSALYLCASSLEWAGNTEAFFGQGTRLTVV.

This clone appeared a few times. The CDR3 DNA is TGTGCCAGCAGTTACGGACAGCCAGCTAACTATGGCTACACCTTC. Its protein is CASSYGQPANYGYTF. The gene calls are TRBV6-5 and TRBJ1-2, with D perhaps TRBD1 (6 bases). The V end was cut by 2 bases, the J end by 0 bases, with 10 bases between. Per germline, CDR1 MNHEY and CDR2 SVGAGI. The CDR3 runs 15 residues.

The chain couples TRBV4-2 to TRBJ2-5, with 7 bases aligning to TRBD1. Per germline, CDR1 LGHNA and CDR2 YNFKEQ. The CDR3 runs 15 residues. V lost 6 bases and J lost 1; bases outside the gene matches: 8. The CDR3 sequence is CASRLNQGVQETQYF. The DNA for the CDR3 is TGTGCCAGCAGGTTGAATCAGGGGGTCCAAGAGACCCAGTACTTC.

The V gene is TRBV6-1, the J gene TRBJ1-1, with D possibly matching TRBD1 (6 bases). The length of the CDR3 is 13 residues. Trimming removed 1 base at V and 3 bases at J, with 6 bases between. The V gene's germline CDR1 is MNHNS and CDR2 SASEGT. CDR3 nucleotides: TGTGCCAGCAGTGAAGGGACAGACACTGAAGCTTTCTTT. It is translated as CASSEGTDTEAFF.

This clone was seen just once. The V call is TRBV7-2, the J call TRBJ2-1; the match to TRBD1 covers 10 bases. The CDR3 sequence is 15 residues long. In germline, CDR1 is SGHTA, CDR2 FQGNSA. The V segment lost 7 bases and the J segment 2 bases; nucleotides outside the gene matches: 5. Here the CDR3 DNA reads TGTGCCAGCATCCCAGACAGGGGGCCCTACAATGAGCAGTTCTTC. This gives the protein CASIPDRGPYNEQFF.

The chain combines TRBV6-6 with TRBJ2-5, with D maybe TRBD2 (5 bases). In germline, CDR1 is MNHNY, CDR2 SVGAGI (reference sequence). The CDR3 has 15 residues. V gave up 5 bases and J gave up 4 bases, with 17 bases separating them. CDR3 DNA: TGTGCCAGCAGTCACGGACTCTGGTCAGTAGAGACCCAGTACTTC. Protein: CASSHGLWSVETQYF.

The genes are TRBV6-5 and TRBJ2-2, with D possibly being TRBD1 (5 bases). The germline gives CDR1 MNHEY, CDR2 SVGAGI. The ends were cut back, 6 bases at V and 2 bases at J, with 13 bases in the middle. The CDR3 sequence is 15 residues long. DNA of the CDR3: TGTGCCAGCAGCCTACTGGGGCCCAACACCGGGGAGCTGTTTTTT. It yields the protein CASSLLGPNTGELFF.

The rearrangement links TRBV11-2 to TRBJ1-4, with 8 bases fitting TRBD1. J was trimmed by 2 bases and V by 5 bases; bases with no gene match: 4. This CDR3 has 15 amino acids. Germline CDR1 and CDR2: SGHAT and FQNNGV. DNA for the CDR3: TGTGCCAGCAGCCGACAGGGGATGACTAATGAAAAACTGTTTTTT. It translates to CASSRQGMTNEKLFF. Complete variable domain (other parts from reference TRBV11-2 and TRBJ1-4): EAGVAQSPRYKIIEKRQSVAFWCNPISGHATLYWYQQILGQGPKLLIQFQNNGVVDDSQLPKDRFSAERLKGVDSTLKIQPAKLEDSAVYLCASSRQGMTNEKLFFGSGTQLSVL.

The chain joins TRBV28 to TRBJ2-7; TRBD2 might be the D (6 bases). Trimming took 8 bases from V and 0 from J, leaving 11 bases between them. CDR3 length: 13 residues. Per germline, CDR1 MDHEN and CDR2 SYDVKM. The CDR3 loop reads CASGRGFSYEQYF. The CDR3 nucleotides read TGTGCCAGCGGACGGGGGTTCTCCTACGAGCAGTACTTC.

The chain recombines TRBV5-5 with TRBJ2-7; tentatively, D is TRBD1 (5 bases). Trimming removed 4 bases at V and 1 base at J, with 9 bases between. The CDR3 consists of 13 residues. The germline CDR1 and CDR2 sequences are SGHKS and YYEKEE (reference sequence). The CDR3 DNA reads TGTGCCAGCAGCCCAGGGTTTTCCTACGAGCAGTACTTC. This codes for CASSPGFSYEQYF.

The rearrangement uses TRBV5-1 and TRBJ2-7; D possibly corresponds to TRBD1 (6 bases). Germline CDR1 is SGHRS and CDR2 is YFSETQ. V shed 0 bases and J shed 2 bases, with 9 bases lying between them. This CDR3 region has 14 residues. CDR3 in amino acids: CASSLAGDTYEQYF. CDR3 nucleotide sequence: TGCGCCAGCAGCTTGGCAGGGGATACCTACGAGCAGTACTTC.

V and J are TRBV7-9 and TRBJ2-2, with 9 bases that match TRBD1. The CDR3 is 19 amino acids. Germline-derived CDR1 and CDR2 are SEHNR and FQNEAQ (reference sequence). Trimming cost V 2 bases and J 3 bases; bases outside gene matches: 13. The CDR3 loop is CASSLKDRGEVKDTGELFF. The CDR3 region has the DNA TGTGCCAGCAGCTTAAAGGACAGGGGAGAAGTAAAGGACACCGGGGAGCTGTTTTTT.

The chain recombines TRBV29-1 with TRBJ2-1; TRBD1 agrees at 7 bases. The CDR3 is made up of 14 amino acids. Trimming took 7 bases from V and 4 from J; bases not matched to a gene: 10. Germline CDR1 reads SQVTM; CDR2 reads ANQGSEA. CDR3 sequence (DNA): TGCAGCGCAAAGGACAGGCCTAAGTACAATGAGCAGTTCTTC. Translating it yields CSAKDRPKYNEQFF.

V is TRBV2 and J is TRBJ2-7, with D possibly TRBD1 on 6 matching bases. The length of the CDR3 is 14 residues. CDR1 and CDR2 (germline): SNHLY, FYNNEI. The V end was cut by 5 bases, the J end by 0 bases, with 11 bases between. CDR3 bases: TGTGCCAGCAGTAGGACAGTTACCTCCTACGAGCAGTACTTC. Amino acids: CASSRTVTSYEQYF.

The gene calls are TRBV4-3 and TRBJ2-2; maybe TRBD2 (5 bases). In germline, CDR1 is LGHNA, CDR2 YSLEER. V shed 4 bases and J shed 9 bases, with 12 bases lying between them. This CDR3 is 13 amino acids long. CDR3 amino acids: CASSPEGGWELFF. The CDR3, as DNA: TGCGCCAGCAGCCCAGAGGGCGGGTGGGAGCTGTTTTTT.

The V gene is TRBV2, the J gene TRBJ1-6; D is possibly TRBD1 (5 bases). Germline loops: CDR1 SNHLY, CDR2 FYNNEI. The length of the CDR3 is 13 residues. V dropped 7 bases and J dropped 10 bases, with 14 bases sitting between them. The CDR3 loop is CASTTDTQSPLHF. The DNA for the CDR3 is TGTGCCAGCACCACGGACACCCAGTCACCCCTCCACTTT. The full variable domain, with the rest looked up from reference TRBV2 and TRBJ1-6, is EPEVTQTPSHQVTQMGQEVILRCVPISNHLYFYWYRQILGQKVEFLVSFYNNEISEKSEIFDDQFSVERPDGSNFTLKIRSTKLEDSAMYFCASTTDTQSPLHFGNGTRLTVT.

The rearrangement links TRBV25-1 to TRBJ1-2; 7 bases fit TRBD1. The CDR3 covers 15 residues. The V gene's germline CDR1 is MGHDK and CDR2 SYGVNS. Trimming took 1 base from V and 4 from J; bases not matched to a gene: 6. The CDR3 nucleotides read TGTGCCAGCAGTGAATCCCCTCCAGGGGGCTATGGCTACACCTTC. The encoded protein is CASSESPPGGYGYTF.